Following are 4 T cell receptor beta chains from one sample sequenced in a study of CD8 T cells in Susac syndrome. When the RNA was reverse transcribed, random hexamers were used with an input of about 0.5 to 1 ug. A single record per CDR3 protein comes from TCRdb applying MiXCR to the immunoSEQ multiplex PCR reads. The sample yields approximately 100,000 distinct CDR3 sequences, around 90% seen once. The specimen was CD4+ T cells from PBMCs. The source is a human donor in good health.

V usage is TRBV7-9 and J usage is TRBJ2-6; 8 nucleotides match TRBD1. The ends lost 2 bases at V and 2 bases at J; junction bases unmatched: 11. The CDR3 is 19 residues long. Germline CDR1 SEHNR, CDR2 FQNEAQ (reference sequence). The CDR3, as DNA: TGTGCCAGCAGCTTACCCCAGGGGGCAGGGGCTACTGGGGCCAACGTCCTGACTTTC. It is translated as CASSLPQGAGATGANVLTF.

The rearrangement links TRBV20-1 to TRBJ1-6, with D maybe TRBD1 (5 bases). Germline V gives CDR1 DFQATT, CDR2 SNEGSKA (reference sequence). The length of the CDR3 is 16 residues. V lost 5 bases, J lost 8 bases, and 22 bases lay in between. CDR3 nucleotide sequence: TGCAGTGCTGCCCAAGCAAAGGGGAGTGCTGATTCACCCCTCCACTTT. It encodes CSAAQAKGSADSPLHF.

The chain joins TRBV25-1 to TRBJ1-3; D remains ambiguous. The CDR3 has 11 amino acids. The germline V and J ends were trimmed by 8 bases and 14 bases, with 16 bases remaining between them. Germline V gives CDR1 MGHDK, CDR2 SYGVNS. The chain's CDR3 is CASGYILDLYF. The CDR3 nucleotides are TGTGCCAGCGGATACATCCTGGATCTATATTTT. Full variable domain (rest looked up from reference TRBV25-1 and TRBJ1-3): EADIYQTPRYLVIGTGKKITLECSQTMGHDKMYWYQQDPGMELHLIHYSYGVNSTEKGDLSSESTVSRIRTEHFPLTLESARPSHTSQYLCASGYILDLYFGEGSWLTVV.

The chain joins TRBV20-1 to TRBJ2-4; the match to TRBD2 covers 9 bases. V shed 6 bases, J shed 6 bases, and the junction held 9 bases outside the gene matches. CDR1 and CDR2 from the germline V gene are DFQATT and SNEGSKA (reference sequence). The length of the CDR3 is 14 residues. The DNA of the CDR3 is TGCAGTGCGGAGCTGGCGGGAGGGAGAAACATTCAGTACTTC. Amino acids: CSAELAGGRNIQYF.